These 20 T cell receptor beta chains were sequenced from one sample in a study of CD8 T cells in ankylosing spondylitis. In TCRdb, the 5' RACE reads were re-called with MiXCR into one record per CDR3 protein. The profile covers over 100,000 distinct CDR3 sequences, with about an eighth appearing a single time and roughly 4.3% taken by the ten largest. The sample comprised blood, either unsorted or a sorted T cell fraction (not recorded which). The receptors come from a female donor with ankylosing spondylitis or in good health (not recorded which).

To note about this clonotype: Given a much more abundant clone one base away, this may be a read error. The chain couples TRBV29-1 to TRBJ2-1; 9 nucleotides align to TRBD2. J was trimmed by 0 bases and V by 8 bases; bases with no gene match: 11. CDR3 length: 16 amino acids. The V gene's germline CDR1 is SQVTM and CDR2 ANQGSEA. CDR3 nucleotides: TGCAGCTCCGGGTCTAGCGGGGCTCACTCCTACAATGAGCAGTTCTTC. It is translated as CSSGSSGAHSYNEQFF.

This clonotype was counted ten times or more. This chain uses TRBV9 with TRBJ2-3; the match to TRBD2 covers 7 bases. The CDR3 extends over 14 amino acids. Losses at the gene ends were 3 bases for V and 6 bases for J; bases not matched to a gene: 7. Germline V gene sequence: CDR1 SGDLS, CDR2 YYNGEE. CDR3 amino acids: CASSGAGRPDTQYF. CDR3 nucleotide sequence: TGTGCCAGCAGCGGAGCGGGGCGGCCCGATACGCAGTATTTT.

This clonotype was seen repeatedly, ten times or more. The chain combines TRBV18 with TRBJ2-3; D ambiguous. V was trimmed by 2 bases and J by 4 bases, leaving 16 bases between them. There are 16 residues in the CDR3. Looked up from germline, CDR1 is KGHSH and CDR2 is LQKENI. The CDR3 loop reads CASSPKPWDRADTQYF. The CDR3 DNA follows: TGTGCCAGCTCACCAAAGCCATGGGATCGGGCAGATACGCAGTATTTT. Variable domain in full (rest from reference TRBV18 and TRBJ2-3): NAGVMQNPRHLVRRRGQEARLRCSPMKGHSHVYWYRQLPEEGLKFMVYLQKENIIDESGMPKERFSAEFPKEGPSILRIQQVVRGDSAAYFCASSPKPWDRADTQYFGPGTRLTVL.

This clonotype has at least ten counts. V gene TRBV12-3 or TRBV12-4 combines with J gene TRBJ1-3; D perhaps matches TRBD1 (5 bases). There are 15 residues in the CDR3. V dropped 8 bases and J dropped 3 bases, with 17 bases sitting between them. As DNA, the CDR3 is TGTGCCAGCGCTGACCCAGGGTCCATTGGAAACACCATATATTTT. Protein product: CASADPGSIGNTIYF.

This clonotype was found many times. The gene calls are TRBV5-1 and TRBJ1-2; no clear D. This CDR3 has 14 amino acids. Per the germline V gene, CDR1 is SGHRS and CDR2 is YFSETQ. The V end lost 0 bases, the J end lost 4 bases, and 10 bases lay between the germline ends. The CDR3 sequence: CASSLGASVYGYTF. The CDR3 DNA sequence: TGCGCCAGCAGCTTGGGGGCTTCGGTCTATGGCTACACCTTC.

Regarding this clonotype: A clone one base away is much larger, so this may be a read error. V is TRBV6-5 and J is TRBJ2-3; D ambiguous. CDR3 length: 15 amino acids. Germline-derived CDR1 and CDR2 are MNHEY and SVGAGI. The CDR3 nucleotides are TGTGTCAGCAGTTATGGGCAGACTAGCACAGATACGCAGTATTTT. Translating it yields CVSSYGQTSTDTQYF.

In its sample, this clonotype was seen many times. The chain joins TRBV12-3 or TRBV12-4 to TRBJ1-5, with no clear D. V lost 3 bases and J lost 5, with 11 bases in between. This CDR3 is 14 amino acids long. For the CDR3, the DNA is TGTGCCAGCAGTTTCCGGTCAGGAGATCAGCCCCAGCATTTT. Translation: CASSFRSGDQPQHF.

A few counts support this clonotype. CDR3 in amino acids: CASSLVVGQGSNYGYTF. CDR3 in DNA: TGCGCCAGCAGCTTGGTAGTGGGACAGGGGAGTAACTATGGCTACACCTTC. The chain employs TRBV5-1 and TRBJ1-2; 10 bases match TRBD1. The length of the CDR3 is 17 residues. J was trimmed by 1 base and V by 0 bases; bases with no gene match: 6. The germline gives CDR1 SGHRS, CDR2 YFSETQ.

This clonotype turned up a few times. The CDR3 here is CASRQLEWTGELFF. CDR3 sequence (DNA): TGTGCCAGCAGACAACTAGAATGGACCGGGGAGCTGTTTTTT. The rearrangement joins TRBV12-3 or TRBV12-4 to TRBJ2-2, with a tentative D call TRBD2 (5 bases). The CDR3 spans 14 residues. V was pared by 6 bases and J by 5 bases, with 13 bases between.

The rearrangement links TRBV6-2 or TRBV6-3 to TRBJ1-4; D may be TRBD1 (5 bases). In germline, CDR1 is MNHEY, CDR2 SVGEGT. The CDR3 extends over 14 amino acids. V lost 5 bases to trimming and J lost 5 bases, with 12 bases between them. The CDR3, as DNA: TGTGCCAGCAGTCCCCGCCGACAGAATGAAAAACTGTTTTTT. Protein: CASSPRRQNEKLFF.

This clonotype is a singleton in its sample. V gene TRBV19 combines with J gene TRBJ1-4; TRBD1 matches 7 bases. Trimming removed 9 bases from V and 8 bases from J; junction bases left unmatched: 18. Germline CDR1 is LNHDA and CDR2 is SQIVND (reference sequence). CDR3 length equals 16 residues. Here the CDR3 reads CASADRDKRLGEKLFF. CDR3 DNA sequence: TGTGCCAGCGCCGACAGGGACAAGCGTTTAGGGGAAAAACTGTTTTTT.

This clonotype appeared many times. The V gene is TRBV10-3, the J gene TRBJ1-1; D remains unclear. V was clipped by 0 bases and J by 0 bases, with 8 bases between them. CDR3 length equals 15 residues. In germline, CDR1 is ENHRY, CDR2 SYGVKD. The CDR3: CAISESVVLNTEAFF. The CDR3 nucleotides read TGTGCCATCAGTGAGTCGGTGGTTCTGAACACTGAAGCTTTCTTT.

This clonotype was counted between two and nine times. The V and J genes are TRBV24-1 and TRBJ2-5; tentatively, D is TRBD1 (6 bases). Trimming removed 0 bases from V and 4 bases from J, with 14 bases in between. The germline gives CDR1 KGHDR, CDR2 SFDVKD. This CDR3 has 16 amino acids. The CDR3 coding sequence is TGTGCCACCAGTGATTTGCAATGGGGGCTGGGAGAGACCCAGTACTTC. It codes for CATSDLQWGLGETQYF.

This clonotype was seen only a few times. The CDR3 sequence: CSATRRTPGSTGELFF. DNA for the CDR3: TGCAGTGCTACGAGGCGGACCCCTGGCAGCACCGGGGAGCTGTTTTTT. V usage is TRBV20-1 and J usage is TRBJ2-2; D uncertain. The CDR3 totals 16 residues. V shed 4 bases and J shed 4 bases, with 19 bases lying between them. From germline, CDR1 is DFQATT and CDR2 SNEGSKA (reference sequence).

J is TRBJ2-3 and V is TRBV7-2; D not certain. The length of the CDR3 is 13 residues. Trimming shortened V by 4 bases and J by 3 bases, and 8 bases separated the two germline ends. Germline assignment: CDR1 SGHTA and CDR2 FQGNSA. Written as DNA, the CDR3 is TGTGCCAGCAGCTCTAGGAGAACAGATACGCAGTATTTT. Its protein is CASSSRRTDTQYF.

This clonotype was seen many times. This chain links TRBV20-1 with TRBJ1-4, with 8 bases lining up with TRBD1. Germline-derived CDR1 and CDR2 are DFQATT and SNEGSKA (reference sequence). This CDR3 is 14 amino acids long. V lost 0 bases, J lost 8 bases, and 5 bases stayed unmatched. CDR3 region: CSARDGQGGEKLFF. CDR3 nucleotide sequence: TGCAGTGCTAGAGATGGACAGGGTGGAGAAAAACTGTTTTTT.

This clonotype was counted ten times or more. V gene TRBV5-1 combines with J gene TRBJ2-1; D could derive from TRBD1 or TRBD2 (5 bases each). CDR3 length equals 18 residues. V was trimmed by 6 bases and J by 7 bases, leaving 29 bases between them. Germline CDR1 and CDR2: SGHRS and YFSETQ. In DNA form, the CDR3 reads TGCGCCAGCAACCCTAGAGACGACGGGGCAGGCTATAGGAATGAGCAGTTCTTC. Its translation: CASNPRDDGAGYRNEQFF.

This clonotype was recorded many times. This chain connects TRBV5-1 to TRBJ2-5; TRBD1 matches at 9 bases. The germline CDR1 and CDR2 sequences are SGHRS and YFSETQ. V was clipped by 5 bases and J by 5 bases; unmatched bases: 13. The CDR3 length is 16 residues. CDR3 in amino acids: CASSYPSTGGFETQYF. The CDR3 nucleotides are TGCGCCAGCAGTTACCCTTCGACAGGGGGGTTTGAGACCCAGTACTTC. Full variable domain (missing parts from reference TRBV5-1 and TRBJ2-5): KAGVTQTPRYLIKTRGQQVTLSCSPISGHRSVSWYQQTPGQGLQFLFEYFSETQRNKGNFPGRFSGRQFSNSRSEMNVSTLELGDSALYLCASSYPSTGGFETQYFGPGTRLLVL.

Ten or more counts support this clonotype. The chain recombines TRBV6-5 with TRBJ2-3; D gene unclear. Germline V gives CDR1 MNHEY, CDR2 SVGAGI. Deletions cut 0 bases from V and 6 bases from J, with 7 bases between. This CDR3 contains 13 residues. CDR3 in DNA: TGTGCCAGCAGTTACTCGGGCTCCGATACGCAGTATTTT. Amino acid sequence: CASSYSGSDTQYF.

This clonotype was seen more than once but under ten times. J is TRBJ2-7 and V is TRBV7-2; no definite D call. CDR1 is SGHTA, CDR2 FQGNSA, per germline. Trimming removed 2 bases from V and 3 bases from J, with 11 bases in between. There are 14 residues in the CDR3. CDR3 region: CASSLLGGHYEQYF. The CDR3 DNA is TGTGCCAGCAGCTTATTAGGTGGCCACTACGAGCAGTACTTC. The variable domain in full, completed from reference TRBV7-2 and TRBJ2-7, reads GAGVSQSPSNKVTEKGKDVELRCDPISGHTALYWYRQSLGQGLEFLIYFQGNSAPDKSGLPSDRFSAERTGGSVSTLTIQRTQQEDSAVYLCASSLLGGHYEQYFGPGTRLTVT.